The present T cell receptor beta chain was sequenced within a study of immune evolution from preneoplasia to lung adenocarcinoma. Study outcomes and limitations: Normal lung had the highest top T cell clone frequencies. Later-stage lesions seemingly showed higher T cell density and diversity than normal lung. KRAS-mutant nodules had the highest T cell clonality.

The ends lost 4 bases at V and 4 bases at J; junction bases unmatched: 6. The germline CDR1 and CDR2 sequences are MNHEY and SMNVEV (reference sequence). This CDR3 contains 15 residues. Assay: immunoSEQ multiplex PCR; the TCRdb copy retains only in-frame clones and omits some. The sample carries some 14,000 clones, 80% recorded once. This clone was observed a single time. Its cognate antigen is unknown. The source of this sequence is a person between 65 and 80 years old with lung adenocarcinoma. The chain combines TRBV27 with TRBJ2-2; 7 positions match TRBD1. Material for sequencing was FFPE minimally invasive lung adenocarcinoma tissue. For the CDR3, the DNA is TGTGCCAGCAGTTCCCGGGACAGCCCCACCGGGGAGCTGTTTTTT. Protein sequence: CASSSRDSPTGELFF.